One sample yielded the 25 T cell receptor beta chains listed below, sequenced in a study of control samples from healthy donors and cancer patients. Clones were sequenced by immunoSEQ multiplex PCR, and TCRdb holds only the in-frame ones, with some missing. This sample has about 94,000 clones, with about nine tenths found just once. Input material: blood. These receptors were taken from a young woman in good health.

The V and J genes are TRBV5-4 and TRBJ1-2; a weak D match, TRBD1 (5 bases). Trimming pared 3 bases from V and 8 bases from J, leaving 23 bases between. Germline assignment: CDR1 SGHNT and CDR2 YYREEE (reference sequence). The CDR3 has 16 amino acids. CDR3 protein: CASSWGGTASMAGYTF. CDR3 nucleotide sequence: TGTGCCAGCAGCTGGGGGGGGACCGCCTCTATGGCCGGCTACACCTTC. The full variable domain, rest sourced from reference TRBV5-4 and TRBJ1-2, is ETGVTQSPTHLIKTRGQQVTLRCSSQSGHNTVSWYQQALGQGPQFIFQYYREEENGRGNFPPRFSGLQFPNYSSELNVNALELDDSALYLCASSWGGTASMAGYTFGSGTRLTVV.

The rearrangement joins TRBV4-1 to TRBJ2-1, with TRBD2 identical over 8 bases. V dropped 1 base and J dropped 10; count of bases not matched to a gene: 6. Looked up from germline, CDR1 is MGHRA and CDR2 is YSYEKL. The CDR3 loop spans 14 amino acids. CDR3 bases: TGCGCCAGCAGCCAAGTTGTAGGACTAGCCGAGCAGTTCTTC. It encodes CASSQVVGLAEQFF.

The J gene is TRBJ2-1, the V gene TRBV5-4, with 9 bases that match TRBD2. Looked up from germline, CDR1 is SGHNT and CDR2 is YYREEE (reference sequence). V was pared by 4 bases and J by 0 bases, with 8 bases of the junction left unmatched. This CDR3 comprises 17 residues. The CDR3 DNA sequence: TGTGCCAGCAGCCCCAGTAGCGGGGGTCGCTCCTACAATGAGCAGTTCTTC. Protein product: CASSPSSGGRSYNEQFF.

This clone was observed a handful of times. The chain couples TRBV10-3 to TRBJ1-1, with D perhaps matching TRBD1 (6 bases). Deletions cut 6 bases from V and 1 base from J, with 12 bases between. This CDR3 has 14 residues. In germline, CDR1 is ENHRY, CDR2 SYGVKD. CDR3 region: CAIRTGTTNTEAFF. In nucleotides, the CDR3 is TGTGCCATCAGGACCGGGACAACGAACACTGAAGCTTTCTTT.

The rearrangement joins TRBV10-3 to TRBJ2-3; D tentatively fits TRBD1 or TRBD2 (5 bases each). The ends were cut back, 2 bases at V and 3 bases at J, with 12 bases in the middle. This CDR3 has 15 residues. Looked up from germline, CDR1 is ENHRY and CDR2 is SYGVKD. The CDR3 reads CAISEGAGGTDTQYF. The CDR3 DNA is TGTGCCATCAGTGAGGGGGCGGGTGGGACAGATACGCAGTATTTT.

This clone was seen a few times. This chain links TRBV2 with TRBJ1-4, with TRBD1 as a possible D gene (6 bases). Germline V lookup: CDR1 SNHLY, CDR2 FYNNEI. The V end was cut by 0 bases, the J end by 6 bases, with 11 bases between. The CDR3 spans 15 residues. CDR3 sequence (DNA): TGTGCCAGCAGTGAAGCGTCTGGGGGCTATGAAAAACTGTTTTTT. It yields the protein CASSEASGGYEKLFF.

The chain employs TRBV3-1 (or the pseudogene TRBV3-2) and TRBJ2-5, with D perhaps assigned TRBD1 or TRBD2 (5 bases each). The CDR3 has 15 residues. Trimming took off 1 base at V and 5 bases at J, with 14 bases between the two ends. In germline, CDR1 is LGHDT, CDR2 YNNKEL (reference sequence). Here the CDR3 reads CASSQGNPEGETQYF. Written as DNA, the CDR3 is TGTGCCAGCAGCCAAGGTAACCCCGAGGGGGAGACCCAGTACTTC.

The DNA for the CDR3 is TGCGCCAGCAGCTTGATGACGGATAATGAAAAACTGTTTTTT. This sequence encodes CASSLMTDNEKLFF. This rearrangement joins TRBV5-1 to TRBJ1-4; D ambiguous. The CDR3 runs 14 residues. The germline V gene encodes CDR1 SGHRS and CDR2 YFSETQ. V lost 1 base and J 4 bases, leaving 8 bases between the germline ends.

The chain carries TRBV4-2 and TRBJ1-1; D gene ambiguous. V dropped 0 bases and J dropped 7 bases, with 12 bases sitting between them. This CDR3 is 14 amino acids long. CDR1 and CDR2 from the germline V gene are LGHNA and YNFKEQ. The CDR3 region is CASSQDLATFEAFF. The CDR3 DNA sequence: TGTGCCAGCAGCCAAGATCTCGCGACGTTTGAAGCTTTCTTT.

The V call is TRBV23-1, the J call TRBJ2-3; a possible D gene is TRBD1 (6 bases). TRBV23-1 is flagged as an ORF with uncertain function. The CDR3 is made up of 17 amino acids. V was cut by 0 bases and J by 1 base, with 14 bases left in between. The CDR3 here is CASSQSSRGSRTDTQYF. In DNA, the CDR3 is TGCGCCAGCAGTCAATCGAGTAGGGGGTCGCGCACAGATACGCAGTATTTT.

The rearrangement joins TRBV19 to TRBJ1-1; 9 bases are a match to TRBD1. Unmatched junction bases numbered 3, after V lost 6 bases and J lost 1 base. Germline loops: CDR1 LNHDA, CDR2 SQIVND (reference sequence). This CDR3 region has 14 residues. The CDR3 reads CASSEDRGNTEAFF. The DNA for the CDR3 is TGTGCCAGTAGCGAGGACAGGGGGAACACTGAAGCTTTCTTT. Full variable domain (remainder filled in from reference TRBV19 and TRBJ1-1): DGGITQSPKYLFRKEGQNVTLSCEQNLNHDAMYWYRQDPGQGLRLIYYSQIVNDFQKGDIAEGYSVSREKKESFPLTVTSAQKNPTAFYLCASSEDRGNTEAFFGQGTRLTVV.

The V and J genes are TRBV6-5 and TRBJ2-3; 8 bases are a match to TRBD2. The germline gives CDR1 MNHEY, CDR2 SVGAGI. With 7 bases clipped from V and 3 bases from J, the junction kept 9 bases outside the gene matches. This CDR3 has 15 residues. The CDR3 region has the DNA TGTGCCAGCACCACAACGGGGGGGCTAACAGATACGCAGTATTTT. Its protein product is CASTTTGGLTDTQYF.

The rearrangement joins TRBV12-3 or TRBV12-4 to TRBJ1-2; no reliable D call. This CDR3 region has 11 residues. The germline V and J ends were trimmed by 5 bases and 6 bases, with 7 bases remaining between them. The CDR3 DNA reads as TGTGCCAGCAGTGTTGGGGATGGCTACACCTTC. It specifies CASSVGDGYTF.

In DNA, the CDR3 is TGTGCCACCAGCAGAGAGGGGGCAGATACGCAGTATTTT. Translating it yields CATSREGADTQYF. The gene calls are TRBV15 and TRBJ2-3; the D call may be TRBD1 or TRBD2 (5 bases each). Looked up from germline, CDR1 is LNHNV and CDR2 is YYDKDF (reference sequence). This CDR3 region has 13 residues. The V gene lost 0 bases and the J gene lost 4 bases, with 5 bases spanning the gap. The complete variable domain, with remaining parts taken from reference TRBV15 and TRBJ2-3, reads DAMVIQNPRYQVTQFGKPVTLSCSQTLNHNVMYWYQQKSSQAPKLLFHYYDKDFNNEADTPDNFQSRRPNTSFCFLDIRSPGLGDTAMYLCATSREGADTQYFGPGTRLTVL.

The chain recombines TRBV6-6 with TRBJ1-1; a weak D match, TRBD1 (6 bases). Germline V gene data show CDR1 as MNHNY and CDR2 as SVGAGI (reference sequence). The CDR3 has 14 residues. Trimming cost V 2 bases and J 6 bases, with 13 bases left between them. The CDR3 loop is CASSYGRDISEAFF. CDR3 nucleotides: TGTGCCAGCAGTTACGGTAGGGACATTTCTGAAGCTTTCTTT.

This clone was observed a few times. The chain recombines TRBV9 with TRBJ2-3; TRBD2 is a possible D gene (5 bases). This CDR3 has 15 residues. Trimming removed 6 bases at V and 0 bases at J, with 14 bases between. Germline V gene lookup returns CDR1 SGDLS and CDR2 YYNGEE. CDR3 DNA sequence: TGTGCCAGCAATTTCTACGGGGTTAGCACAGATACGCAGTATTTT. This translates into CASNFYGVSTDTQYF.

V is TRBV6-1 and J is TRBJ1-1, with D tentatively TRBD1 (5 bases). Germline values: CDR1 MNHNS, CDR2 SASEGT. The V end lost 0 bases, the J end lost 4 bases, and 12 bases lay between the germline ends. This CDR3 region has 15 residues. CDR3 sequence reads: CASSEAVQGATEAFF. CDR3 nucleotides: TGTGCCAGCAGTGAAGCGGTCCAGGGCGCCACTGAAGCTTTCTTT.

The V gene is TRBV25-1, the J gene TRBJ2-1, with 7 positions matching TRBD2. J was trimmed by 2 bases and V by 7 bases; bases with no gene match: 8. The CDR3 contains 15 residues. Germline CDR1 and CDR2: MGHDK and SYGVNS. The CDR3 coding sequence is TGTGCCAGCATGGTTGGGGGGGGAGCCTACAATGAGCAGTTCTTC. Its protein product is CASMVGGGAYNEQFF.

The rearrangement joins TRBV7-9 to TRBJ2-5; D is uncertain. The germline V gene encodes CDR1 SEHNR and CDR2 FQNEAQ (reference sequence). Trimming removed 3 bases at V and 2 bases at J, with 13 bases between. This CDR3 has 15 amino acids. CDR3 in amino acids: CASSFSETFQETQYF. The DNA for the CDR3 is TGTGCCAGCAGCTTTTCAGAAACCTTTCAAGAGACCCAGTACTTC.

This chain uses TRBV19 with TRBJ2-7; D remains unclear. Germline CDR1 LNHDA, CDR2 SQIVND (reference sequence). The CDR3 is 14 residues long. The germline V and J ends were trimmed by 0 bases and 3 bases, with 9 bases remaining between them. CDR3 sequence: CASSIDLYVYEQYF. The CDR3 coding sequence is TGTGCCAGTAGTATAGATCTATACGTCTACGAGCAGTACTTC.

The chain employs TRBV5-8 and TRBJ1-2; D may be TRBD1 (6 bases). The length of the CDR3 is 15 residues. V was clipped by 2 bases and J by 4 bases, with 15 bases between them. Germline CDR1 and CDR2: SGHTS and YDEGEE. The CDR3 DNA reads TGTGCCAGCAGCTTTTTAGGGGGGCTTAGCTATGGCTACACCTTC. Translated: CASSFLGGLSYGYTF.

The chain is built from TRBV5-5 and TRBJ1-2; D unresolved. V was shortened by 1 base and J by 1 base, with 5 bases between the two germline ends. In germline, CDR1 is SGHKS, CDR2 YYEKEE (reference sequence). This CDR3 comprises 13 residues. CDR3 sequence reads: CASSLPDNYGYTF. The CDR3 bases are TGTGCCAGCAGCTTGCCAGATAACTATGGCTACACCTTC.

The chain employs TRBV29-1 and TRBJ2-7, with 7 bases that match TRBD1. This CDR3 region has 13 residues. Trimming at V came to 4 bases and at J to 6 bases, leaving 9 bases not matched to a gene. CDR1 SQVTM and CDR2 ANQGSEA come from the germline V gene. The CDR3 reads CSVGQGIFGEQYF. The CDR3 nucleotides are TGCAGCGTTGGACAGGGAATTTTCGGCGAGCAGTACTTC.

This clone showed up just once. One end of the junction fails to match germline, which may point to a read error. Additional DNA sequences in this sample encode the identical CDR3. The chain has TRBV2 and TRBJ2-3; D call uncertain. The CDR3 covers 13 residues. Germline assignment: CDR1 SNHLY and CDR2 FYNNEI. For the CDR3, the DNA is TGTGCTAGCAGGCCAGGTCCAAGAGATACGCAGTATTTT. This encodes CASRPGPRDTQYF.

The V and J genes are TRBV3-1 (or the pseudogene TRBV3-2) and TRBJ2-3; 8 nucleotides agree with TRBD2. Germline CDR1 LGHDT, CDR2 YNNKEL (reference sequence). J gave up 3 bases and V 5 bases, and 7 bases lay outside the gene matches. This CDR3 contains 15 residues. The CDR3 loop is CASSARGGGTDTQYF. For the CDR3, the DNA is TGTGCCAGCAGCGCACGGGGGGGCGGGACAGATACGCAGTATTTT.